This TCR beta chain was documented in a study of CD8+ T cells in alopecia areata. Across the study: Treatment of the treated patients consisted of oral tofacitinib, 5 to 10 mg twice daily.

The authors extracted RNA and reverse transcribed it into cDNA as the sequencing template. Only in-frame clones appear in the TCRdb table, and some are missing; sequencing was by immunoSEQ multiplex PCR. The sample includes some 130,000 clones, roughly 61% seen only once; the top ten take 3.5% to 5.5%. This clone was detected only a few times. As yet, its antigen is unknown. Whole-study findings and limits: Lesional scalp, especially alopecia totalis/universalis, showed higher clonality than normal scalp. Relative to mice, TCR sharing across patients was less clear, a difference possibly HLA-related.

Trimming cost V 3 bases and J 7 bases, with 4 bases left between them. This CDR3 is 10 amino acids long. Germline V gene data show CDR1 as DFQATT and CDR2 as SNEGSKA (reference sequence). This chain joins TRBV20-1 and TRBJ2-1; D is ambiguous. This TCR derives from a human donor with alopecia areata. The source material was CD4+ T cells sorted from blood, sampled at week 0. The CDR3 DNA reads TGCAGTGCTAGGGAAAATGAGCAGTTCTTC. This sequence encodes CSARENEQFF.